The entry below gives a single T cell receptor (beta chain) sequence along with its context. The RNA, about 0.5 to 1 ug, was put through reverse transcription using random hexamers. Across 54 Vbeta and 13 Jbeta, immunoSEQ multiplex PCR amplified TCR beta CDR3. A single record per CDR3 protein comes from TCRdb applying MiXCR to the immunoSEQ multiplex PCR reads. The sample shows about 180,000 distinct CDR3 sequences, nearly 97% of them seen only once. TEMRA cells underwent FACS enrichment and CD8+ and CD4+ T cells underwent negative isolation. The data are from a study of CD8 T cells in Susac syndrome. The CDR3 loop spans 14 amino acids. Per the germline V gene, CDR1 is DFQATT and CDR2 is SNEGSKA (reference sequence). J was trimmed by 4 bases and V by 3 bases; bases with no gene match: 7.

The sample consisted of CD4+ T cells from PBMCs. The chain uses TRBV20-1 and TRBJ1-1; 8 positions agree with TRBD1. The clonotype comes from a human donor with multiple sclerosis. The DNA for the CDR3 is TGCAGTGCTAGTGCAAACCAGGGGGCCACTGAAGCTTTCTTT. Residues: CSASANQGATEAFF.